What follows are 7 T cell receptor beta chains derived from one specimen sequenced in a study (dated by TCRdb to the mid-2010s). The protocol used for the library was 5' RACE. Sequenced on an Illumina MiSeq. TCRdb ran its own pipeline on the public reads, namely fastp trimming at Q25 and MiXCR clone calling, and kept in-frame beta chains. CDR3 protein sequences are deduplicated, and each keeps its most common genes and DNA. The sample has about 41,000 distinct CDR3 sequences on record, 25% to 30% of them singletons. Of the sample, about 3.7% falls within the top ten clones. Sequences were obtained from memory CD4+ T cells sorted from a lymph node. Sample cell subset or site, as interpreted from the label and publication: memory CD4+ T cells, CD4+CD45RO+CD25-. These receptors were taken from a female donor with breast cancer.

This clonotype was observed a few times. V gene TRBV15 combines with J gene TRBJ2-7, with a weak D call TRBD2 (6 bases). The CDR3 consists of 16 residues. CDR1 is LNHNV and CDR2 is YYDKDF in the germline V gene (reference sequence). Trimming removed 3 bases from V and 0 bases from J, with 15 bases in between. The CDR3 nucleotides read TGTGCCACCAGCAGGTTGGGACTGAAAAACTCCTACGAGCAGTACTTC. Translating gives CATSRLGLKNSYEQYF.

In this sample, this clonotype turned up a few times. The chain links TRBV7-3 to TRBJ2-5; D remains ambiguous. From germline, CDR1 is SGHTA and CDR2 FQGTGA. CDR3 length equals 13 residues. Trimming took off 2 bases at V and 5 bases at J, with 9 bases between the two ends. In DNA, the CDR3 is TGTGCCAGCAGCTTAGGTCGAAGGGAGACCCAGTACTTC. This encodes CASSLGRRETQYF.

This rearrangement joins TRBV7-6 to TRBJ2-7; TRBD2 aligns across 7 bases. In germline, CDR1 is SGHVS, CDR2 FNYEAQ. The CDR3 extends over 13 amino acids. The V gene end was trimmed by 5 bases and the J gene end by 2 bases; junction bases not matched to a gene: 3. Here the CDR3 reads CASSIGGTYEQYF. For the CDR3, the DNA is TGTGCCAGCAGCATCGGGGGGACCTACGAGCAGTACTTC.

This clonotype was seen a few times. The V call is TRBV4-2, the J call TRBJ2-5, with 10 bases fitting TRBD2. CDR3 length equals 17 residues. Germline loops: CDR1 LGHNA, CDR2 YNFKEQ. The junction had 11 bases not matched to a gene; V was cut back by 3 bases and J by 4 bases. In nucleotides, the CDR3 is TGTGCCAGCAGCCAGGATGTGGTAGCGGGAGGTGGAGAGACCCAGTACTTC. Amino acids: CASSQDVVAGGGETQYF.

This clonotype was picked up a small number of times. The V call is TRBV29-1, the J call TRBJ2-3; 12 bases line up with TRBD2. The CDR3 contains 15 residues. Germline assignment: CDR1 SQVTM and CDR2 ANQGSEA. V dropped 7 bases and J dropped 5; count of bases not matched to a gene: 10. The CDR3 nucleotides are TGCAGCGCTGATCTAGCGGGAGGGAGGGAAGATACGCAGTATTTT. It codes for CSADLAGGREDTQYF.

The chain combines TRBV20-1 with TRBJ2-2; D not resolved. The V end lost 5 bases, the J end lost 2 bases, and 12 bases lay between the germline ends. Germline V lookup: CDR1 DFQATT, CDR2 SNEGSKA (reference sequence). CDR3 size: 14 residues. CDR3 DNA: TGCAGTGCTCCGTCGGACGGCAACACCGGGGAGCTGTTTTTT. It specifies CSAPSDGNTGELFF.

In this sample, this clonotype turned up a few times. V is TRBV28 and J is TRBJ2-1; TRBD2 matches 14 bases. Germline CDR1 and CDR2: MDHEN and SYDVKM. The CDR3 runs 15 residues. The ends lost 4 bases at V and 10 bases at J; junction bases unmatched: 6. CDR3 sequence: CASSWGLAGVREQFF. The CDR3 nucleotides read TGTGCCAGCAGTTGGGGACTAGCGGGAGTGCGCGAGCAGTTCTTC.